A single sample gave rise to the 4 T cell receptor beta chains below, sequenced in a study of blood T cell repertoires in COVID-19. This table comes from immunoSEQ multiplex PCR, and its TCRdb copy is limited to in-frame clones, with some not included. The data contain 150,000 to 200,000 clones, roughly 89% of them singletons. Sequenced: peripheral blood. These TCRs come from a man in his forties with acute or convalescent COVID-19.

The chain joins TRBV11-2 to TRBJ2-3; D might be TRBD1 (6 bases). Germline lookup yields CDR1 SGHAT and CDR2 FQNNGV. The CDR3 covers 12 residues. V gave up 5 bases and J gave up 4 bases, with 7 bases separating them. CDR3 loop: CASSPGADTQYF. The CDR3 nucleotides are TGTGCCAGCAGCCCAGGGGCAGATACGCAGTATTTT. Drawing the rest from reference TRBV11-2 and TRBJ2-3, the complete variable domain is EAGVAQSPRYKIIEKRQSVAFWCNPISGHATLYWYQQILGQGPKLLIQFQNNGVVDDSQLPKDRFSAERLKGVDSTLKIQPAKLEDSAVYLCASSPGADTQYFGPGTRLTVL.

V is TRBV6-5 and J is TRBJ2-7; 11 bases line up with TRBD1. The V gene end was trimmed by 4 bases and the J gene end by 4 bases; junction bases not matched to a gene: 3. Germline CDR1 is MNHEY and CDR2 is SVGAGI. CDR3 length: 14 amino acids. The DNA of the CDR3 is TGTGCCAGCAGTTCCGGGACAGGGGGATACGAGCAGTACTTC. Its translation is CASSSGTGGYEQYF.

The J gene is TRBJ2-3, the V gene TRBV7-9; D unresolved. The CDR3 runs to 14 residues. CDR1 and CDR2 from the germline V gene are SEHNR and FQNEAQ (reference sequence). The ends were cut back, 5 bases at V and 1 base at J, with 10 bases in the middle. CDR3 in amino acids: CASSPGGRTDTQYF. In nucleotides, the CDR3 is TGTGCCAGCAGCCCTGGTGGCCGCACAGATACGCAGTATTTT.

The chain recombines TRBV5-1 with TRBJ1-3; D call uncertain. The germline CDR1 and CDR2 sequences are SGHRS and YFSETQ. V was pared by 4 bases and J by 8 bases, with 13 bases between. The CDR3 has 13 amino acids. The chain's CDR3 is CASSPGFGDTIYF. CDR3 in DNA: TGCGCCAGCAGCCCGGGTTTCGGCGACACCATATATTTT.